Following are 15 T cell receptor beta chains from one sample sequenced in a study of blood T cell repertoires in COVID-19. Libraries were prepared by immunoSEQ multiplex PCR; TCRdb keeps only in-frame clonotypes and omits some of them. The table records more than 200,000 clones, more than 75% of them present only once. Sequencing used peripheral blood. These TCRs come from a man between 50 and 59 years old with acute or convalescent COVID-19.

The chain combines TRBV20-1 with TRBJ2-1; no clear D. Germline V lookup: CDR1 DFQATT, CDR2 SNEGSKA (reference sequence). The V end lost 6 bases, the J end lost 6 bases, and 6 bases lay between the germline ends. The CDR3 length is 10 residues. The CDR3 DNA reads TGCAGTGCAACGGGCAATGAGCAGTTCTTC. Its translation: CSATGNEQFF.

The gene calls are TRBV7-3 and TRBJ2-1; D perhaps matches TRBD1 (6 bases). Germline lookup yields CDR1 SGHTA and CDR2 FQGTGA. This CDR3 comprises 13 residues. Deletions cut 1 base from V and 6 bases from J, with 7 bases between. The CDR3 region has the DNA TGTGCCAGCAGCTTAATACAGGGCAATGAGCAGTTCTTC. This sequence encodes CASSLIQGNEQFF.

The chain is built from TRBV6-1 and TRBJ1-5; weak D call: TRBD1 (5 bases). The CDR3 loop spans 13 amino acids. V gave up 1 base and J gave up 7 bases, with 8 bases separating them. Per the germline V gene, CDR1 is MNHNS and CDR2 is SASEGT. The CDR3 spells CASSEGRVQPQHF. CDR3 bases: TGTGCCAGCAGTGAAGGCAGGGTCCAGCCCCAGCATTTT.

The chain couples TRBV6-1 to TRBJ2-3; 9 nucleotides agree with TRBD2. Unmatched junction bases numbered 8, after V lost 1 base and J lost 6 bases. Germline assignment: CDR1 MNHNS and CDR2 SASEGT. The CDR3 spans 16 residues. The CDR3 sequence: CASSEGGAGGQDTQYF. The CDR3 region has the DNA TGTGCCAGCAGTGAAGGAGGAGCGGGGGGCCAGGATACGCAGTATTTT.

The chain uses TRBV11-3 and TRBJ2-2; D unresolved. Germline assignment: CDR1 SGHNT and CDR2 YENEEA. The CDR3 is made up of 17 amino acids. The ends were cut back, 8 bases at V and 2 bases at J, with 21 bases in the middle. The CDR3 sequence is CASGTGSSSLNTGELFF. The CDR3 DNA follows: TGTGCCAGCGGAACCGGGTCTTCTTCCCTTAACACCGGGGAGCTGTTTTTT.

The V gene is TRBV30, the J gene TRBJ1-4; D may be TRBD1 (6 bases). The CDR3 loop spans 13 amino acids. Germline loops: CDR1 GTSNPN, CDR2 SVGIG (reference sequence). Trimming left V 8 bases short and J 8 bases short, with 18 bases between. CDR3 sequence reads: CAGATGNWEKLFF. CDR3 coding DNA: TGTGCCGGCGCCACAGGGAACTGGGAAAAACTGTTTTTT.

This clone was counted once. The sample carries other DNA sequences with the same CDR3. This chain connects TRBV5-1 to TRBJ1-1; 8 bases map to TRBD1. Germline-derived CDR1 and CDR2 are SGHRS and YFSETQ. The ends lost 3 bases at V and 0 bases at J; junction bases unmatched: 1. The CDR3 consists of 14 residues. The CDR3 DNA sequence: TGCGCCAGCAGCTCGACAGGGGTGAACACTGAAGCTTTCTTT. Translated, it gives CASSSTGVNTEAFF.

The genes are TRBV7-9 and TRBJ2-1; possibly TRBD1 for D (5 bases). V was shortened by 9 bases and J by 5 bases, with 17 bases between the two germline ends. Germline CDR1 and CDR2: SEHNR and FQNEAQ (reference sequence). The CDR3 covers 14 residues. CDR3 nucleotide sequence: TGTGCCAGTCTGCTGAGCAGGGCAGACAATGAGCAGTTCTTC. Amino acid sequence: CASLLSRADNEQFF.

This chain joins TRBV6-5 and TRBJ2-5; a weak D match, TRBD1 (6 bases). V lost 2 bases to trimming and J lost 6 bases, with 13 bases between them. The CDR3 extends over 14 amino acids. CDR1 is MNHEY and CDR2 is SVGAGI in the germline V gene. The DNA for the CDR3 is TGTGCCAGCAGTTACAGCCAGGGGAAAAAGACCCAGTACTTC. Translation gives CASSYSQGKKTQYF.

CDR3 amino acids: CASSLGENTEAFF. The CDR3 DNA sequence: TGTGCCAGCAGCTTGGGAGAGAACACTGAAGCTTTCTTT. This chain uses TRBV7-3 with TRBJ1-1; no clear D gene. CDR3 length: 13 residues. V lost 3 bases and J lost 1, with 6 bases in between. Germline V gives CDR1 SGHTA, CDR2 FQGTGA.

The rearrangement joins TRBV7-2 to TRBJ2-1, with 7 nucleotides matching TRBD2. Unmatched junction bases numbered 12, after V lost 5 bases and J lost 2 bases. The germline CDR1 and CDR2 sequences are SGHTA and FQGNSA. The CDR3 has 17 residues. CDR3 in DNA: TGTGCCAGCAGCCCCGGCAAACGGACTAGAGCCTACAATGAGCAGTTCTTC. Its protein is CASSPGKRTRAYNEQFF.

The chain combines TRBV5-1 with TRBJ1-5; D perhaps matches TRBD1 (6 bases). V was trimmed by 4 bases and J by 4 bases, leaving 9 bases between them. This CDR3 has 13 amino acids. Germline V gene data show CDR1 as SGHRS and CDR2 as YFSETQ. This CDR3 reads CASSAGQNQPQHF. The CDR3 nucleotides read TGCGCCAGCAGCGCCGGACAGAATCAGCCCCAGCATTTT.

The chain employs TRBV5-5 and TRBJ1-2, with D perhaps matching TRBD1 (5 bases). This CDR3 spans 15 amino acids. In germline, CDR1 is SGHKS, CDR2 YYEKEE (reference sequence). The V and J ends lost 4 bases and 0 bases respectively, with 13 bases between them. The CDR3 here is CASSAGTVANYGYTF. CDR3 sequence (DNA): TGTGCCAGCAGCGCGGGGACCGTAGCTAACTATGGCTACACCTTC.

The chain joins TRBV19 to TRBJ1-5; 8 nucleotides agree with TRBD1. The CDR3 length is 14 residues. Per germline, CDR1 LNHDA and CDR2 SQIVND (reference sequence). V was pared by 6 bases and J by 5 bases, with 6 bases of the junction left unmatched. This CDR3 is CASSSDRGDQPQHF. In DNA form, the CDR3 reads TGTGCCAGTAGCTCCGACAGGGGCGATCAGCCCCAGCATTTT.

V and J are TRBV19 and TRBJ1-2, with D possibly matching TRBD1 (5 bases). Germline values: CDR1 LNHDA, CDR2 SQIVND (reference sequence). V was pared by 7 bases and J by 7 bases, with 22 bases between. This CDR3 is built from 15 residues. CDR3: CASTNPGGTLSGYTF. CDR3 coding DNA: TGTGCCAGTACCAATCCGGGCGGGACCTTAAGTGGCTACACCTTC. Looking up the rest from reference TRBV19 and TRBJ1-2 gives the full variable domain: DGGITQSPKYLFRKEGQNVTLSCEQNLNHDAMYWYRQDPGQGLRLIYYSQIVNDFQKGDIAEGYSVSREKKESFPLTVTSAQKNPTAFYLCASTNPGGTLSGYTFGSGTRLTVV.